Listed below are T cell receptor beta chains from one sample, sequenced in a study of T cells in Graves' hyperthyroidism and ophthalmopathy. Via MiXCR, TCRdb re-called the multiplex PCR reads, giving one row per CDR3 protein. The sample records 350,000 to 450,000 distinct CDR3 sequences, 11% to 15% being singletons. The sequenced sample was blood. The source of these receptors is a man in his fifties with Graves' ophthalmopathy. The CDR3 runs from the conserved cysteine through the conserved F or W. A D gene is named only where the DNA matches it firmly. Some rows have no size entry. The others give once, few or many, or a class for an expanded clone.

size	V	D	J	CDR3	DNA
few	TRBV12-3/TRBV12-4	-	TRBJ1-2	CASSRGPIYGYTF	TGTGCCAGCAGCCGGGGACCGATCTACGGCTACACCTTC
many	TRBV12-3/TRBV12-4	-	TRBJ1-2	CASKYRVLSGYTF	TGTGCCAGCAAATACAGGGTTCTAAGTGGCTACACCTTC
many	TRBV18	TRBD2	TRBJ2-3	CASSRRTSGNGGDTQYF	TGTGCCAGCTCACGAAGGACTAGCGGGAATGGAGGGGATACGCAGTATTTT
many	TRBV27	-	TRBJ2-7	CASSFTRGANEQYF	TGTGCCAGCAGTTTCACAAGGGGGGCTAACGAGCAGTACTTC
many	TRBV7-8	TRBD2	TRBJ2-5	CASSLHPGGRQETQYF	TGTGCCAGCAGCTTACATCCGGGAGGGCGGCAAGAGACCCAGTACTTC
many	TRBV11-1	TRBD2	TRBJ2-3	CASSELAGGITDTQYF	TGTGCCAGCAGCGAGCTAGCGGGAGGAATCACAGATACGCAGTATTTT
few	TRBV3-1	-	TRBJ2-1	CASSWLDGQVTWFF	TGTGCCAGCAGCTGGCTGGACGGGCAGGTCACCTGGTTCTTC
few	TRBV11-2	-	TRBJ1-4	CASSLGFQTAAAEKLFF	TGTGCCAGCAGCTTAGGCTTTCAAACAGCGGCTGCGGAAAAACTGTTTTTT
many	TRBV28	TRBD2	TRBJ2-1	CASSLLLAGANNEQFF	TGTGCCAGCAGTTTATTACTAGCGGGAGCAAACAATGAGCAGTTCTTC
many	TRBV10-3	-	TRBJ1-1	CAISEFREAFF	TGTGCCATCAGTGAGTTTCGTGAAGCTTTCTTT
many	TRBV4-1	-	TRBJ2-5	CASSQDYDLVGETQYF	TGCGCCAGCAGCCAAGATTATGACCTAGTGGGAGAGACCCAGTACTTC
-	TRBV5-1	TRBD2	TRBJ2-5	CASSLEGASGRYETQYF	TGCGCCAGCAGCTTGGAGGGGGCTAGCGGGAGATATGAGACCCAGTACTTC
many	TRBV9	-	TRBJ2-7	CASSVGGAAYEQYF	TGTGCCAGCAGCGTAGGGGGCGCAGCCTACGAGCAGTACTTC